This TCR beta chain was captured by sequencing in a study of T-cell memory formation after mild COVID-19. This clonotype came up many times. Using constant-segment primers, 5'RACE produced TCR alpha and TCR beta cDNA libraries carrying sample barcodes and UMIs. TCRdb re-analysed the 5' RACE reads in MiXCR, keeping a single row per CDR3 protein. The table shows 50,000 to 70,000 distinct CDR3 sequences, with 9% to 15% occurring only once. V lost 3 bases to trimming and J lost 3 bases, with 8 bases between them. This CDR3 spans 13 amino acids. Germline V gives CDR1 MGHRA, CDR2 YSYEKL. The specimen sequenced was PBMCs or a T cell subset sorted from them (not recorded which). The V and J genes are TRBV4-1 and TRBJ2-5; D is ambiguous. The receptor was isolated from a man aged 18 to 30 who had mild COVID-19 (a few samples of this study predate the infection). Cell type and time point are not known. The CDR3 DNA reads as TGCGCCAGCAGCCAGGAGTACGAAGAGACCCAGTACTTC. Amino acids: CASSQEYEETQYF.